This T cell receptor beta chain derives from a study of OX40 agonist ivuxolimab in advanced cancers. About the research overall: The drug used for patients, ivuxolimab, was an agonistic anti-OX40 (CD134) antibody.

Concerning this clone: What it recognizes is unknown.

Whole-study findings and limits: Among some nonresponders, normalized T-cell clonal expansion was also low.

Patients were excluded for autoimmune disease history or systemic immunosuppression. This CDR3 is built from 15 residues. V was clipped by 6 bases and J by 9 bases; unmatched bases: 14. Germline V lookup: CDR1 LNHDA, CDR2 SQIVND (reference sequence). Some clones are missing from TCRdb's copy, which holds only in-frame ones; the method was immunoSEQ multiplex PCR. The sample has 70,000 to 85,000 clones, around 90% seen once. The chain links TRBV19 to TRBJ1-5; 7 nucleotides line up with TRBD1. This receptor was taken from an adult with an advanced solid tumor such as melanoma, head and neck, liver or kidney cancer. The sample here was CD4+ or CD8+ T cells sorted from blood, taken in a trial of the OX40 agonist ivuxolimab. CDR3: CASRTSRGGMGPQHF. CDR3 DNA sequence: TGTGCCAGTAGAACTTCCAGGGGGGGGATGGGGCCCCAGCATTTT.